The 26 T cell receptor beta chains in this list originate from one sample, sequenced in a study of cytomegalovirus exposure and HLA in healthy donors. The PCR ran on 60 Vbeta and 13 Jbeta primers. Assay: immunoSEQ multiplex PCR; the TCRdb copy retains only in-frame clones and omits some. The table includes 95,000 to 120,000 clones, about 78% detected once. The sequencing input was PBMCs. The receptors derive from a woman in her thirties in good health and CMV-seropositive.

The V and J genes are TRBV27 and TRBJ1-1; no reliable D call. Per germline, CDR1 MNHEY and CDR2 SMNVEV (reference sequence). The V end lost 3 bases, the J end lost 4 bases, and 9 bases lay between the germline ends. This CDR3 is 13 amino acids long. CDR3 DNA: TGTGCCAGCAGTTTGCTGGGGAGCACTGAAGCTTTCTTT. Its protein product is CASSLLGSTEAFF.

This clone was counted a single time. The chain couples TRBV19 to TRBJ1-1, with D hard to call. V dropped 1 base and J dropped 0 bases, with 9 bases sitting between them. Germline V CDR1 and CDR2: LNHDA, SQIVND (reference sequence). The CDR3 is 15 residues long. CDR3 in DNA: TGTGCCAGTAGTATAGTAGCGGGGATGAACACTGAAGCTTTCTTT. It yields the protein CASSIVAGMNTEAFF.

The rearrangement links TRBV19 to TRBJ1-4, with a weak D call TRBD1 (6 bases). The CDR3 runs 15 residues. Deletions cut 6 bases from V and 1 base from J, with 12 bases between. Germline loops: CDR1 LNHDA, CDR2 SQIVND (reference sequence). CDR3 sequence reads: CASRWQGGTNEKLFF. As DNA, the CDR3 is TGTGCCAGTAGATGGCAAGGGGGAACTAATGAAAAACTGTTTTTT.

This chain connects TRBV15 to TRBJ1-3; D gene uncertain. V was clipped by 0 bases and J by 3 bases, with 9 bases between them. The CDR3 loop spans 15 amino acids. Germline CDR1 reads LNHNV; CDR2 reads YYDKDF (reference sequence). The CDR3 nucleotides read TGTGCCACCAGCAGAGACGGGGAAGTTGGAAACACCATATATTTT. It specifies CATSRDGEVGNTIYF.

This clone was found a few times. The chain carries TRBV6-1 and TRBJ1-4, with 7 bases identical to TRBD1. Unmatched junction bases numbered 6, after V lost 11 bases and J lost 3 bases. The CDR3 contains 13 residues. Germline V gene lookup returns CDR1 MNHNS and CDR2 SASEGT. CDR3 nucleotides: TGTGCCGGACGACAGGGCCCTAATGAAAAACTGTTTTTT. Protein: CAGRQGPNEKLFF.

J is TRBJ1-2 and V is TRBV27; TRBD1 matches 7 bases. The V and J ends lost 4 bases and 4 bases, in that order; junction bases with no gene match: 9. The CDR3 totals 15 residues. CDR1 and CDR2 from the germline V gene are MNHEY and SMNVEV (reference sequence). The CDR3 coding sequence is TGTGCCAGCAGTTACCAGACAGGGTTGAGCTATGGCTACACCTTC. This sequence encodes CASSYQTGLSYGYTF.

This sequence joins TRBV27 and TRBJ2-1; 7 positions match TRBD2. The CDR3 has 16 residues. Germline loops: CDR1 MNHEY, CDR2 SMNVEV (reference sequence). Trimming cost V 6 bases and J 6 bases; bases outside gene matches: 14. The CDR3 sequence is CASRLTSVSPFNEQFF. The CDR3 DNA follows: TGTGCCAGCAGATTAACTAGCGTGAGTCCTTTCAATGAGCAGTTCTTC.

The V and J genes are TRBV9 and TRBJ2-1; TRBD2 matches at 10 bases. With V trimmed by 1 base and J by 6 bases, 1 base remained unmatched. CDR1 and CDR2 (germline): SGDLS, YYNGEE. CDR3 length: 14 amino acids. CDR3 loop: CASSVLAGANEQFF. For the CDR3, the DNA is TGTGCCAGCAGCGTACTAGCGGGAGCCAATGAGCAGTTCTTC.

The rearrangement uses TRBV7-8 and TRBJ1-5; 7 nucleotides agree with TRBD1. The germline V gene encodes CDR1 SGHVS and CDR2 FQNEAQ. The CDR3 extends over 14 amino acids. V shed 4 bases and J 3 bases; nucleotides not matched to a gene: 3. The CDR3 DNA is TGTGCCAGCAGCTCGGGACAGTACAATCAGCCCCAGCATTTT. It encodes CASSSGQYNQPQHF.

The CDR3 region has the DNA TGTGCCAGCAGCCCCTTTACTGACATTAACTATGGCTACACCTTC. Protein product: CASSPFTDINYGYTF. The chain uses TRBV2 and TRBJ1-2; D gene uncertain. Trimming cost V 6 bases and J 1 base, with 15 bases left between them. Looked up from germline, CDR1 is SNHLY and CDR2 is FYNNEI. This CDR3 is built from 15 residues.

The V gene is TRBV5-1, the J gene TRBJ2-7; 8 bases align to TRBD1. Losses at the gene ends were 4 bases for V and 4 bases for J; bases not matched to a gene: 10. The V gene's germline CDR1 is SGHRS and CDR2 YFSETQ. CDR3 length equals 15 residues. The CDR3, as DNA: TGCGCCAGCAGCACTGACAGGGGCCCCCGGTACGAGCAGTACTTC. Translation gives CASSTDRGPRYEQYF. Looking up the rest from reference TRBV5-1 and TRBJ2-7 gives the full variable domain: KAGVTQTPRYLIKTRGQQVTLSCSPISGHRSVSWYQQTPGQGLQFLFEYFSETQRNKGNFPGRFSGRQFSNSRSEMNVSTLELGDSALYLCASSTDRGPRYEQYFGPGTRLTVT.

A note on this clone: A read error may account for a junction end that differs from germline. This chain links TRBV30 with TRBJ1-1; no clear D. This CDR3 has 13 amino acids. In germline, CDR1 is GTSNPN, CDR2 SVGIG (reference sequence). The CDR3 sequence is CAWGVNRNTEAFF. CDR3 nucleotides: TGTGCCTGGGGTGTAAACAGGAACACTGAAGCTTTCTTT. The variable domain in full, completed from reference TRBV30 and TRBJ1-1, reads SQTIHQWPATLVQPVGSPLSLECTVEGTSNPNLYWYRQAAGRGLQLLFYSVGIGQISSEVPQNLSASRPQDRQFILSSKKLLLSDSGFYLCAWGVNRNTEAFFGQGTRLTVV.

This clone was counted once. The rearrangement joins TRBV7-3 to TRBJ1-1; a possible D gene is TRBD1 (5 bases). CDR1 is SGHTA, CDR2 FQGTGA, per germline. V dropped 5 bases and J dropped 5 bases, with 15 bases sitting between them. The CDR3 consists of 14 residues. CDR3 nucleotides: TGTGCCAGCAGCCTTTCAGGGATAAGGACTGAAGCTTTCTTT. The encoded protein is CASSLSGIRTEAFF.

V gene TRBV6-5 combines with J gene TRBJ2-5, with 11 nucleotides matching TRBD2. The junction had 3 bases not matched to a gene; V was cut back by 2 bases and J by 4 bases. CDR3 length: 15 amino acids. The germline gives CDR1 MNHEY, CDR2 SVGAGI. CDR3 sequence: CASSYGLAGGETQYF. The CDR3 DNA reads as TGTGCCAGCAGTTACGGGCTAGCGGGGGGAGAGACCCAGTACTTC.

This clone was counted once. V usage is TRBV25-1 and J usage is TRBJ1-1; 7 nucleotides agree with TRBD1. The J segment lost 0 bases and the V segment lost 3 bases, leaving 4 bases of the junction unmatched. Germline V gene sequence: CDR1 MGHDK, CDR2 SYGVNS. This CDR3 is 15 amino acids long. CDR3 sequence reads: CASSDLTGLNTEAFF. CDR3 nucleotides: TGTGCCAGCAGTGACCTGACAGGGCTGAACACTGAAGCTTTCTTT.

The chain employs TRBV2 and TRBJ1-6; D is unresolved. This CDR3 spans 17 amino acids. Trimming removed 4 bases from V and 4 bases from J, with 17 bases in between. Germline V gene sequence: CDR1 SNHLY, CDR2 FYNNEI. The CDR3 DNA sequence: TGTGCCAGCAGTGGGTGGAACTCTCCCGGGTATAATTCACCCCTCCACTTT. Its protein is CASSGWNSPGYNSPLHF.

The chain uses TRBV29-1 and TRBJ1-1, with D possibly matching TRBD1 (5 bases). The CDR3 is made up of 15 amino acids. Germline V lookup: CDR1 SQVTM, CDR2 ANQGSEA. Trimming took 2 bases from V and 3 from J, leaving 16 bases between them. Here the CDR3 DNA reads TGCAGCGTTGAAACGAGGCTCAGGGCGGACACTGAAGCTTTCTTT. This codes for CSVETRLRADTEAFF. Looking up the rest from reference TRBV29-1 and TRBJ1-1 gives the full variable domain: SAVISQKPSRDICQRGTSLTIQCQVDSQVTMMFWYRQQPGQSLTLIATANQGSEATYESGFVIDKFPISRPNLTFSTLTVSNMSPEDSSIYLCSVETRLRADTEAFFGQGTRLTVV.

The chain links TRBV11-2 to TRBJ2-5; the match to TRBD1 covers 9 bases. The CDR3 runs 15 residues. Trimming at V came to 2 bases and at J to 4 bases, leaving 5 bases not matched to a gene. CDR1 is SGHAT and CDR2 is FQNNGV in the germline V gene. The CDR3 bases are TGTGCCAGCAGCTTATACAGGGGGCAGGGAGAGACCCAGTACTTC. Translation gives CASSLYRGQGETQYF.

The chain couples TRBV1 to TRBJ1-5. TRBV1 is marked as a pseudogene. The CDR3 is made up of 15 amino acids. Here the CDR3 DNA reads TGCACCAGCAGCCAAAAGAGCGGCTTCAATCAGCCCCAGCATTTT. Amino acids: CTSSQKSGFNQPQHF.

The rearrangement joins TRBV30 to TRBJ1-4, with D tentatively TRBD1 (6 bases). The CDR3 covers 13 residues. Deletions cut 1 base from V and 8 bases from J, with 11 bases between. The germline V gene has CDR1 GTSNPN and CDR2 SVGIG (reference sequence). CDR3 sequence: CAWSAGVGEKLFF. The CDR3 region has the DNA TGTGCCTGGAGTGCAGGGGTGGGAGAAAAACTGTTTTTT. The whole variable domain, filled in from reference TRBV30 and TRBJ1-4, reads SQTIHQWPATLVQPVGSPLSLECTVEGTSNPNLYWYRQAAGRGLQLLFYSVGIGQISSEVPQNLSASRPQDRQFILSSKKLLLSDSGFYLCAWSAGVGEKLFFGSGTQLSVL.

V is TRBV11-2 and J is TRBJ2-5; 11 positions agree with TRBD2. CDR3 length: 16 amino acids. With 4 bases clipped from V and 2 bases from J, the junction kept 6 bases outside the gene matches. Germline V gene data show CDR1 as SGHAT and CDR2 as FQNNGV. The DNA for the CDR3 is TGTGCCAGCAGCTCGGTAGCGGGGGGGAAACAAGAGACCCAGTACTTC. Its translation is CASSSVAGGKQETQYF.

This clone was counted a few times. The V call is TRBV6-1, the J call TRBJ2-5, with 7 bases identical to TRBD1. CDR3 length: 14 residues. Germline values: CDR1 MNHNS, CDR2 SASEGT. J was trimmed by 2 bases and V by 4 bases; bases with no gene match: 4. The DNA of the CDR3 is TGTGCCAGCAGTGGGGGGACAGCGCAAGAGACCCAGTACTTC. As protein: CASSGGTAQETQYF.

As DNA, the CDR3 is TGCGCCAGCGCCTCGTCCGGGGGGACTGAAGCTTTCTTT. Residues: CASASSGGTEAFF. This sequence joins TRBV5-1 and TRBJ1-1; tentative D call: TRBD1 (5 bases). The V and J ends lost 7 bases and 5 bases respectively, with 15 bases between them. The CDR3 covers 13 residues. Germline V gene lookup returns CDR1 SGHRS and CDR2 YFSETQ.

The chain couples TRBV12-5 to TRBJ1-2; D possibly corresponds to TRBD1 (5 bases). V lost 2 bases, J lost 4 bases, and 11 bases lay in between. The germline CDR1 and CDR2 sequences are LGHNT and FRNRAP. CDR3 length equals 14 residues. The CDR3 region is CASGLQRTIYGYTF. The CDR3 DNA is TGTGCTAGTGGTTTGCAACGGACAATCTATGGCTACACCTTC.

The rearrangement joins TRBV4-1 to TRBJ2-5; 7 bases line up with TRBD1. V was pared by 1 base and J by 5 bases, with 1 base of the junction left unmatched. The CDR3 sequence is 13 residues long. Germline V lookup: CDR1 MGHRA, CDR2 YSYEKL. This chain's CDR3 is CASSQAGGETQYF. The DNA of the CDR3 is TGCGCCAGCAGCCAAGCAGGGGGTGAGACCCAGTACTTC.

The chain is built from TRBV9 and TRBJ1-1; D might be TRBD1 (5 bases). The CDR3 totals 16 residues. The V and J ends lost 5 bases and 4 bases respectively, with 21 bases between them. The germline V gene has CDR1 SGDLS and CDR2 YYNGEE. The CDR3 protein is CASSATRGGEGTEAFF. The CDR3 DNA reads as TGTGCCAGCAGTGCGACAAGGGGAGGAGAGGGCACTGAAGCTTTCTTT.